This T cell receptor (beta chain) was identified during a study of CD8 T cells in ankylosing spondylitis. The TCR beta libraries were generated through quantitative 5'-RACE incorporating molecular barcodes. A single record per CDR3 protein comes from TCRdb applying MiXCR to the 5' RACE reads. Among about 800,000 distinct CDR3 sequences listed, over 9.5% were seen once. This CDR3 is 14 amino acids long. Germline V CDR1 and CDR2: SGHTA, FQGNSA. V was pared by 7 bases and J by 4 bases, with 13 bases between. Study observations and caveats: Earlier reports found some motif variants in synovial fluid and blood in reactive arthritis. With a CD8+ phenotype, disease-linked clones were relatively rare in peripheral blood. Within matched ankylosing spondylitis synovial fluid, disease-linked clones were reportedly significantly enriched. Ankylosing spondylitis blood seemed to carry a telltale TCR beta motif made of fewer than 10 highly homologous variants.

This clonotype was seen more than once but under ten times. What it binds is unknown. The sequence derives from a male donor with ankylosing spondylitis. The J gene is TRBJ2-2, the V gene TRBV7-2; D perhaps matches TRBD2 (5 bases). Material for sequencing was blood, either unsorted or a sorted T cell fraction (not recorded which). The CDR3 spells CASIQVRGTGELFF. DNA of the CDR3: TGTGCCAGCATACAAGTCCGGGGCACCGGGGAGCTGTTTTTT.